This T cell receptor (beta chain) was observed in a study of beta chain features in type 1 diabetes. Sampling consisted of one heparinised blood draw per donor, averaging around 100 mL. The sample holds a few counts of this clone. What it binds is not known. The V and J ends lost 0 bases and 3 bases, in that order; junction bases with no gene match: 3. This CDR3 region has 15 residues. Germline V gene lookup returns CDR1 LGHNA and CDR2 YNFKEQ. Of the isolated RNA, all was reverse transcribed, and so the sequenced material was expressed TCRB transcripts. TCRdb's table, derived via immunoSEQ multiplex PCR, lists solely in-frame clones and lacks some. Of 600,000 or so clones listed, roughly an eighth were seen once; the top ten hold 0.095% to 0.15%. Study observations and caveats: Shortening that was moderate but significant affected the TCRB CDR3s of Type 1 diabetes patients in all four CD4+ subsets. The analysis here could not establish whether HLA type shapes TCRB rearrangement.

What was sequenced was naive CD4+ T cells from blood. The V call is TRBV4-2, the J call TRBJ2-5; TRBD1 matches 8 bases. This receptor was obtained from a man younger than 40 with type 1 diabetes. CDR3 in DNA: TGTGCCAGCAGCCAAGATTACAGGGGGAAAGAGACCCAGTACTTC. It yields the protein CASSQDYRGKETQYF.